A single sample gave rise to the 13 T cell receptor beta chains below, sequenced in a study of CD8+ T cells in alopecia areata. RNA extraction was followed by reverse transcription into cDNA, which acted as the sequencing template. The repertoire was sequenced with immunoSEQ multiplex PCR; TCRdb's copy has only in-frame clones and lacks some. The table lists over 100,000 clones, around 49% of them singletons. The source material was CD8+ T cells sorted from blood, sampled at week 0. The receptor set was obtained from a human donor with alopecia areata.

In this sample, this clone turned up a few times. The V call is TRBV7-2, the J call TRBJ2-2, with D perhaps TRBD1 (5 bases). V was shortened by 5 bases and J by 9 bases, with 10 bases between the two germline ends. The germline V gene encodes CDR1 SGHTA and CDR2 FQGNSA. The CDR3 totals 12 residues. In DNA form, the CDR3 reads TGTGCCAGCAGCCTGTGGGGCCGGGAGCTGTTTTTT. Its translation is CASSLWGRELFF.

The chain links TRBV27 to TRBJ2-5, with 9 nucleotides matching TRBD2. V was pared by 4 bases and J by 3 bases, with 12 bases of the junction left unmatched. Germline CDR1 is MNHEY and CDR2 is SMNVEV (reference sequence). CDR3 length: 17 amino acids. The DNA for the CDR3 is TGTGCCAGCAGTTCCCGACGAGCGGGGGGCCCTAAAGAGACCCAGTACTTC. Amino acids: CASSSRRAGGPKETQYF.

The chain links TRBV6-5 to TRBJ2-2, with unresolved D. V lost 3 bases and J lost 7, with 12 bases in between. CDR1 is MNHEY, CDR2 SVGAGI, per germline. The CDR3 totals 14 residues. CDR3 region: CASSYAGWNGELFF. The CDR3 DNA follows: TGTGCCAGCAGTTATGCAGGTTGGAACGGGGAGCTGTTTTTT.

The chain carries TRBV6-5 and TRBJ2-7, with D perhaps matching TRBD2 (6 bases). Germline values: CDR1 MNHEY, CDR2 SVGAGI. The CDR3 totals 14 residues. Trimming left V 6 bases short and J 0 bases short, with 12 bases between. CDR3 loop: CASSPGLSSYEQYF. In DNA form, the CDR3 reads TGTGCCAGCAGCCCGGGACTGAGCTCCTACGAGCAGTACTTC.

The chain employs TRBV4-2 and TRBJ1-1, with D possibly TRBD1 on 6 matching bases. Germline CDR1 is LGHNA and CDR2 is YNFKEQ. The CDR3 sequence is 15 residues long. With 3 bases removed from V and 4 bases from J, the gap between germline ends came to 15 bases. CDR3 in amino acids: CASSHEGERFTEAFF. The CDR3 region has the DNA TGTGCCAGCAGCCACGAGGGGGAACGATTCACTGAAGCTTTCTTT.

This chain uses TRBV13 with TRBJ2-7, with a tentative D call TRBD2 (7 bases). The CDR3 has 17 residues. Trimming left V 2 bases short and J 3 bases short, with 20 bases between. Germline-derived CDR1 and CDR2 are PRHDT and FYEKMQ (reference sequence). CDR3 bases: TGTGCCAGCAGCTTAACACCCTGGGGGCGGGGGAGCTACGAGCAGTACTTC. It yields the protein CASSLTPWGRGSYEQYF.

This clone came up a few times. The chain carries TRBV2 and TRBJ2-5, with 7 bases fitting TRBD2. V gave up 2 bases and J gave up 2 bases; unmatched junction bases: 8. The germline V gene encodes CDR1 SNHLY and CDR2 FYNNEI. The CDR3 has 16 residues. DNA of the CDR3: TGTGCCAGCAGTGAAATAGGGGAGGGAGAACAAGAGACCCAGTACTTC. Protein product: CASSEIGEGEQETQYF.

J is TRBJ1-1 and V is TRBV9; D not resolved. From germline, CDR1 is SGDLS and CDR2 YYNGEE. Between the trimmed V and J ends, which lost 4 bases and 2 bases, there was a span of 9 bases. The CDR3 runs to 13 residues. The CDR3 nucleotides read TGTGCCAGCAGCCCCAGTTTAAACACTGAAGCTTTCTTT. Its protein product is CASSPSLNTEAFF.

The chain combines TRBV6-5 with TRBJ1-2; TRBD1 might be the D (5 bases). The germline V gene encodes CDR1 MNHEY and CDR2 SVGAGI. Trimming cost V 3 bases and J 7 bases, with 12 bases left between them. The CDR3 contains 13 residues. The CDR3 protein is CASSYGAVGGYTF. CDR3 coding DNA: TGTGCCAGCAGTTATGGGGCGGTAGGTGGCTACACCTTC.

This clone was picked up one time. This chain joins TRBV29-1 and TRBJ1-2; 8 nucleotides align to TRBD1. The J segment lost 5 bases and the V segment lost 1 base, leaving 9 bases of the junction unmatched. Germline CDR1 SQVTM, CDR2 ANQGSEA. The CDR3 has 15 residues. CDR3 sequence (DNA): TGCAGCGTTGAAGGGATTCAGGGGGCGCAGTATGGCTACACCTTC. Its protein is CSVEGIQGAQYGYTF.

In this sample, this clone turned up a few times. The chain is built from TRBV29-1 and TRBJ2-1; 8 bases align to TRBD2. CDR1 and CDR2 from the germline V gene are SQVTM and ANQGSEA. CDR3 length: 13 amino acids. Trimming at V came to 4 bases and at J to 5 bases, leaving 4 bases not matched to a gene. The CDR3 spells CSVVAGTNNEQFF. CDR3 nucleotides: TGCAGCGTTGTAGCGGGGACTAACAATGAGCAGTTCTTC.

The CDR3 sequence is CASSQDTGLPSGYTF. CDR3 in DNA: TGCGCCAGCAGCCAAGATACCGGCCTCCCAAGTGGCTACACCTTC. The rearrangement joins TRBV4-3 to TRBJ1-2, with unresolved D. Germline-derived CDR1 and CDR2 are LGHNA and YSLEER. The CDR3 length is 15 residues. V lost 0 bases to trimming and J lost 7 bases, with 15 bases between them.

The chain couples TRBV5-1 to TRBJ2-7; D is possibly TRBD1 (5 bases). There are 15 residues in the CDR3. V lost 0 bases to trimming and J lost 3 bases, with 13 bases between them. Germline CDR1 is SGHRS and CDR2 is YFSETQ. CDR3: CASSLDGRADYEQYF. The DNA of the CDR3 is TGCGCCAGCAGCTTGGACGGCAGGGCAGACTACGAGCAGTACTTC.